This T cell receptor (beta chain) is from a study of CD8 T cells in Susac syndrome. TCR beta was sequenced from blood CD8+ and CD4+ T cells. With V trimmed by 6 bases and J by 6 bases, 16 bases remained unmatched. This CDR3 has 16 residues. This clonotype came up once. Random hexamers served to reverse transcribe roughly 0.5 to 1 ug RNA. Across 54 Vbeta and 13 Jbeta, immunoSEQ multiplex PCR amplified TCR beta CDR3. TCRdb reanalysed the immunoSEQ multiplex PCR reads using MiXCR and keeps one entry per CDR3 protein. This sample has approximately 180,000 distinct CDR3 sequences, with approximately 94% found just once.

The sample consisted of CD4+ T cells from PBMCs. The sequence was collected from a human donor with multiple sclerosis. The chain has TRBV12-3 or TRBV12-4 and TRBJ2-7, with 8 bases fitting TRBD1. The DNA of the CDR3 is TGTGCCAGCAGCCCTAATCCAGGGGGCCCCGTCGGCGAGCAGTACTTC. It translates to CASSPNPGGPVGEQYF.